Reported below is one TCR beta chain. The data belong to a study of blood T cell repertoires in COVID-19. Those enrolled in Seattle joined during active infection and were followed longitudinally afterward. Assay used: immunoSEQ multiplex PCR; TCRdb lists only in-frame clones, some missing. The sample lists 200,000 to 300,000 clones; 70% to 90% were seen once. Source material: peripheral blood. This sequence was found in a woman in her sixties with COVID-19, enrolled during active disease.

The CDR3 sequence is CASSLQGATSQETQYF. Here the CDR3 DNA reads TGTGCCAGCAGTCTACAGGGAGCCACCTCGCAGGAGACCCAGTACTTC. The J gene is TRBJ2-5, the V gene TRBV28; D is possibly TRBD1 (6 bases). Trimming took off 5 bases at V and 5 bases at J, with 21 bases between the two ends. The CDR3 is 16 residues long. CDR1 is MDHEN, CDR2 SYDVKM, per germline.